The T cell receptor beta chain described here comes from a study of beta chain features in type 1 diabetes. In the study overall: The study found patients and healthy donors alike in age, gender and cell yields. Study-wide results and limits: The cDNA sequencing approach could over-represent high-TCR-expressing cells.

Purity (above 95%) was reached by all sorted populations. The germline CDR1 and CDR2 sequences are MDHEN and SYDVKM. The length of the CDR3 is 14 residues. Trimming shortened V by 7 bases and J by 0 bases, and 9 bases separated the two germline ends. Investigators reverse transcribed all isolated RNA, so they sequenced expressed TCRB transcripts. The repertoire was sequenced with immunoSEQ multiplex PCR; TCRdb's copy has only in-frame clones and lacks some. The sample records 310,000 or so clones, roughly 8% being singletons. This clone came up many times. The antigen is unknown. This clonotype was sampled from a woman between 18 and 29 years old in good health. The J gene is TRBJ1-4, the V gene TRBV28; perhaps TRBD1 as D (5 bases). Specimen: central memory CD4+ T cells from blood. CDR3 region: CASTRGTTNEKLFF. CDR3 in DNA: TGTGCCAGCACTCGGGGGACAACTAATGAAAAACTGTTTTTT.